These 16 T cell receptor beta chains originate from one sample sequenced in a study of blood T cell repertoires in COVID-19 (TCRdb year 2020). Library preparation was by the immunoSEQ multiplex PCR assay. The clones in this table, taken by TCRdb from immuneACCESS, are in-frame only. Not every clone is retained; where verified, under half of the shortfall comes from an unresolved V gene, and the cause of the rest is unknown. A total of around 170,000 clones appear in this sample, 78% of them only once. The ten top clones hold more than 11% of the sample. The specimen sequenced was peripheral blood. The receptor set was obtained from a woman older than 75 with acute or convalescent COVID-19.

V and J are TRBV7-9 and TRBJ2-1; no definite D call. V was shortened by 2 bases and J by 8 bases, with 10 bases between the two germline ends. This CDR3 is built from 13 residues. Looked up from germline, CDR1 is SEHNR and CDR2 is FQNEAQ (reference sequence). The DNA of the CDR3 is TGTGCCAGCAGCTTACCTGGCTGGTATGAGCAGTTCTTC. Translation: CASSLPGWYEQFF.

The DNA for the CDR3 is TGTGCCAGCAGCTACCGGCCACAGGGTTACAATCAGCCCCAGCATTTT. It is translated as CASSYRPQGYNQPQHF. The J gene is TRBJ1-5, the V gene TRBV7-8; a possible D gene is TRBD1 (6 bases). The germline CDR1 and CDR2 sequences are SGHVS and FQNEAQ. The V and J ends lost 4 bases and 3 bases respectively, with 16 bases between them. The CDR3 is made up of 16 amino acids.

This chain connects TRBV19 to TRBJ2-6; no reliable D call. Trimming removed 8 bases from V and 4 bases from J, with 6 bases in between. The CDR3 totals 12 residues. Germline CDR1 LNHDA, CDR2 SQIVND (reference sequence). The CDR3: CASRVGANVLTF. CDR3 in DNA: TGTGCCAGTCGTGTGGGGGCCAACGTCCTGACTTTC.

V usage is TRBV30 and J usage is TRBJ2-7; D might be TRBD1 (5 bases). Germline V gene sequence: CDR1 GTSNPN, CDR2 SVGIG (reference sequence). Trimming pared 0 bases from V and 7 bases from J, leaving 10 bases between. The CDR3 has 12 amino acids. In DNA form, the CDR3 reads TGTGCCTGGAGTGTAATAGGGGTTGAGCAGTACTTC. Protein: CAWSVIGVEQYF.

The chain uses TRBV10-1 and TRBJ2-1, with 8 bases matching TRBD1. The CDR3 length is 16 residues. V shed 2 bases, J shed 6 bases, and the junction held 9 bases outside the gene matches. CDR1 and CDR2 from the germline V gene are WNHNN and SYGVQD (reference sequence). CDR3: CASSEAEATGGNEQFF. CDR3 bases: TGCGCCAGCAGTGAGGCTGAGGCTACAGGGGGCAATGAGCAGTTCTTC.

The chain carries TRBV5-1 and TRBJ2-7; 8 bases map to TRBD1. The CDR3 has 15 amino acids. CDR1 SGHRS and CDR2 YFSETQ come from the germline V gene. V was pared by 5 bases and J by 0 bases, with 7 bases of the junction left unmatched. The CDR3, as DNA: TGCGCCAGCAGTATTGGACAGGGATCCTCCTACGAGCAGTACTTC. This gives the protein CASSIGQGSSYEQYF.

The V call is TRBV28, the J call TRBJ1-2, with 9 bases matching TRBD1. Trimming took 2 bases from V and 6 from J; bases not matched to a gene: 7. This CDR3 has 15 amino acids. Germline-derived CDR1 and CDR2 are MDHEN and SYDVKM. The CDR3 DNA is TGTGCCAGCAGTTTACGGCCCGGGACAGGGAATGGCTACACCTTC. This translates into CASSLRPGTGNGYTF.

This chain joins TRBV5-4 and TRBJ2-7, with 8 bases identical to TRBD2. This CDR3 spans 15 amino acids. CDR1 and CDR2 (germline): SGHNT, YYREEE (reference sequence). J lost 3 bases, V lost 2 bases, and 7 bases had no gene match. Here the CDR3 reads CASSFSAGDGYEQYF. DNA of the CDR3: TGTGCCAGCAGCTTTTCAGCGGGAGACGGCTACGAGCAGTACTTC.

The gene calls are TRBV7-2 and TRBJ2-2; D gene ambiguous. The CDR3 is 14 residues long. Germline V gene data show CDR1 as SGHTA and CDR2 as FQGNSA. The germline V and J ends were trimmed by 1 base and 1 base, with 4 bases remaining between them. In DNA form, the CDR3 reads TGTGCCAGCAGCTTAGACTTGAACACCGGGGAGCTGTTTTTT. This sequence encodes CASSLDLNTGELFF.

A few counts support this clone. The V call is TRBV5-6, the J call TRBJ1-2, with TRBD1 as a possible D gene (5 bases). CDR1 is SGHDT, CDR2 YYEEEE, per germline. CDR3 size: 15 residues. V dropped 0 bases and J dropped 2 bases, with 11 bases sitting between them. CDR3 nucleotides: TGTGCCAGCAGCTTGGCGGGCAGGGAAAACTATGGCTACACCTTC. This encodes CASSLAGRENYGYTF.

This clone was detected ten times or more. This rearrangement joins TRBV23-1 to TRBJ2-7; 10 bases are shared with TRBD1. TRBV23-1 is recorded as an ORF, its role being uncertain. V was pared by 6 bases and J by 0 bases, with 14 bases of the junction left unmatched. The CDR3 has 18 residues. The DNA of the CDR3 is TGCGCCAGCAGGCAACAAGGGGCCGGGGACAGGGGCTCCTACGAGCAGTACTTC. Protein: CASRQQGAGDRGSYEQYF.

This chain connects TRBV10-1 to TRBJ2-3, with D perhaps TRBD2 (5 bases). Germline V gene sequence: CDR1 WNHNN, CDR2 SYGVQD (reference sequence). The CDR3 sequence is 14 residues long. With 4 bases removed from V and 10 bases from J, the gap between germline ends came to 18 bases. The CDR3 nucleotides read TGCGCCAGCAGTGCGGCCGTGGGCACTAGGGCGCAGTATTTT. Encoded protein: CASSAAVGTRAQYF.

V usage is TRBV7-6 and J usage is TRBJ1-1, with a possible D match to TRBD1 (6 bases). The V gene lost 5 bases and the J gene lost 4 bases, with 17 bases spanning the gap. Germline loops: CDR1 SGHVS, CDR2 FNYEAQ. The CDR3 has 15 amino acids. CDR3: CASSLRTEGITEAFF. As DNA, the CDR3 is TGTGCCAGCAGCCTGCGGACAGAAGGAATCACTGAAGCTTTCTTT.

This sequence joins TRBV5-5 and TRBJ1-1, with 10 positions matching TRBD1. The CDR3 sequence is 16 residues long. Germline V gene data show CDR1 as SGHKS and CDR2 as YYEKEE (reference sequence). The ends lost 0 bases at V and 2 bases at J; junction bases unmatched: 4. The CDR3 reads CASSLGQGAGNTEAFF. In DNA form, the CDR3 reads TGTGCCAGCAGCTTGGGACAGGGGGCTGGAAACACTGAAGCTTTCTTT.

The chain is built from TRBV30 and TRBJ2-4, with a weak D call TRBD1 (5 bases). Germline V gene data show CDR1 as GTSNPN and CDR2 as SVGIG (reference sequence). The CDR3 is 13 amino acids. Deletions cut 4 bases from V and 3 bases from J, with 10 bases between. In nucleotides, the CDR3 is TGTGCCTGGAAAGGGGCTGACAAAAACATTCAGTACTTC. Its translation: CAWKGADKNIQYF. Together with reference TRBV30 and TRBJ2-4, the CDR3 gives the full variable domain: SQTIHQWPATLVQPVGSPLSLECTVEGTSNPNLYWYRQAAGRGLQLLFYSVGIGQISSEVPQNLSASRPQDRQFILSSKKLLLSDSGFYLCAWKGADKNIQYFGAGTRLSVL.

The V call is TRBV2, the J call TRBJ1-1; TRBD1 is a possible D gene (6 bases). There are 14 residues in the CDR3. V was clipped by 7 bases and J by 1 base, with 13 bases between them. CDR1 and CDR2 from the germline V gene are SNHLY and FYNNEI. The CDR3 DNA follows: TGTGCCAGCAACTCCGGGACACCGAACACTGAAGCTTTCTTT. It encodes CASNSGTPNTEAFF. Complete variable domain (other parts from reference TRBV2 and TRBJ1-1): EPEVTQTPSHQVTQMGQEVILRCVPISNHLYFYWYRQILGQKVEFLVSFYNNEISEKSEIFDDQFSVERPDGSNFTLKIRSTKLEDSAMYFCASNSGTPNTEAFFGQGTRLTVV.